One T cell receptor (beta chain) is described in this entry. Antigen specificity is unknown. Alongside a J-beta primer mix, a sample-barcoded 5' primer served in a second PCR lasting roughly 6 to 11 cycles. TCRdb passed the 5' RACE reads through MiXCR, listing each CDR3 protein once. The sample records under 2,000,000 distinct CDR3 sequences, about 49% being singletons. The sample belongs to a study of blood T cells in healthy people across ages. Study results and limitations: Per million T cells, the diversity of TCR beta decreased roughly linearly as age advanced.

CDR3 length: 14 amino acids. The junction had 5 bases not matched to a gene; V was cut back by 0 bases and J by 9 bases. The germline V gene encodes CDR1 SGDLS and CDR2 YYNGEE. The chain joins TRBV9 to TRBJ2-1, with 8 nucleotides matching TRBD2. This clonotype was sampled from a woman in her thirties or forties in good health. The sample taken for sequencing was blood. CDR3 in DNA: TGTGCCAGCAGCGTAGCGGGGGGGCGGGTTGAGCAGTTCTTC. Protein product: CASSVAGGRVEQFF.